This record concerns one TCR beta chain sequence. Antigen specificity is unknown. This sample was included in a study of memory CD4+ T cells and cytomegalovirus serostatus. The wider study: Healthy Belgian adult donors included about nine CMV-positive and some 25 CMV-negative people.

The sort gate was single viable CD3+CD4+CD8-CD45RO+ cells for memory CD4+ T cells. The CDR3 runs to 12 residues. Per germline, CDR1 SGHTS and CDR2 YDEGEE. V dropped 4 bases and J dropped 3 bases, with 7 bases sitting between them. Study observations and caveats: Median bootstrapped AUC for CMV status was around 0.95 originally, approximately 0.91 US-trained. About 40% of the roughly 160 known CMV-associated TCRbeta sequences appeared in CD4+ memory.

Clones were read by immunoSEQ multiplex PCR, and TCRdb kept only the in-frame ones, dropping some. The sample lists 65,000 to 95,000 clones; 80% were seen once. The sample taken for sequencing was memory CD4+ T cells from blood. The chain couples TRBV5-8 to TRBJ1-1; the D is unclear. The receptor was derived from an adult in good health and CMV-seronegative. CDR3 in amino acids: CASSRSYTEAFF. The CDR3 DNA reads TGTGCCAGCAGCCGATCGTACACTGAAGCTTTCTTT.